This TCR beta chain appears in the sequencing data of a study of blood T cells in healthy people across ages. The use of a sample-barcoded 5' primer and a J-beta primer mix characterized a second PCR of roughly 6 to 11 cycles. A template-switch adaptor containing 12 random nucleotides labeled each cDNA molecule. MiXCR was run by TCRdb on the 5' RACE reads, yielding one entry per CDR3 protein. Here the sample spans about 1.7 million distinct CDR3 sequences, roughly 27% being singletons. Specimen: blood. The receptor's source is a woman in her twenties or thirties in good health.

The CDR3 spells CSHLRDSGSGYTF. The CDR3 nucleotides are TGCAGCCACCTCCGGGACAGCGGCTCTGGCTACACCTTC. The V call is TRBV29-1, the J call TRBJ1-2; TRBD1 matches at 7 bases. The CDR3 is 13 residues long. V dropped 8 bases and J dropped 7; count of bases not matched to a gene: 13. Germline lookup yields CDR1 SQVTM and CDR2 ANQGSEA.